These 13 T cell receptor beta chains originate from one sample sequenced in a study of blood T cell repertoires in COVID-19 (dated by TCRdb to 2018 to 2021). The library was generated by the immunoSEQ multiplex PCR assay. TCRdb holds this immuneACCESS table with in-frame rearrangements only. Some clones are missing; in checked studies, unresolved V genes explain under half, and the rest has no known cause. The sample table lists 150,000 to 200,000 clones, 60% to 80% of them with a count of one. Of the sample, roughly 25% is held by the ten largest clones. Sequenced sample: peripheral blood. Every receptor here comes from a woman in her 70s with acute or convalescent COVID-19.

CDR3 residues: CASSQVQGADTQYF. The CDR3 coding sequence is TGCGCCAGCAGCCAAGTGCAGGGGGCAGATACGCAGTATTTT. This chain links TRBV4-1 with TRBJ2-3; 7 bases are a match to TRBD1. There are 14 residues in the CDR3. Germline-derived CDR1 and CDR2 are MGHRA and YSYEKL. J lost 4 bases, V lost 1 base, and 2 bases had no gene match.

This chain links TRBV5-1 with TRBJ2-2; 7 bases are a match to TRBD2. V lost 3 bases, J lost 2 bases, and 7 bases stayed unmatched. This CDR3 region has 16 residues. Germline loops: CDR1 SGHRS, CDR2 YFSETQ. CDR3 nucleotide sequence: TGCGCCAGCAGCTGGGGGGACTACCCAAACACCGGGGAGCTGTTTTTT. The encoded protein is CASSWGDYPNTGELFF.

V and J are TRBV5-8 and TRBJ1-6; 9 bases align to TRBD1. CDR3 length equals 18 residues. In germline, CDR1 is SGHTS, CDR2 YDEGEE. V shed 0 bases and J 6 bases; nucleotides not matched to a gene: 10. CDR3 in amino acids: CASSLAFGQGSSNSPLHF. CDR3 bases: TGTGCCAGCAGCTTGGCCTTCGGACAGGGGAGTAGTAATTCACCCCTCCACTTT.

The chain recombines TRBV7-2 with TRBJ1-1; 9 bases fit TRBD1. V trimming: 7 bases; J trimming: 1 base; junction bases outside the gene matches: 10. CDR1 SGHTA and CDR2 FQGNSA come from the germline V gene. The CDR3 covers 16 residues. CDR3 amino acids: CASTSLLGQGNTEAFF. The CDR3 coding sequence is TGTGCCAGCACCTCTCTTTTGGGACAGGGGAACACTGAAGCTTTCTTT. The full variable domain, its missing parts supplied by reference TRBV7-2 and TRBJ1-1, is GAGVSQSPSNKVTEKGKDVELRCDPISGHTALYWYRQSLGQGLEFLIYFQGNSAPDKSGLPSDRFSAERTGGSVSTLTIQRTQQEDSAVYLCASTSLLGQGNTEAFFGQGTRLTVV.

The V call is TRBV15, the J call TRBJ2-7, with TRBD2 matching over 11 bases. V lost 6 bases to trimming and J lost 6 bases; unmatched junction nucleotides: 10. CDR1 LNHNV and CDR2 YYDKDF come from the germline V gene (reference sequence). This CDR3 is built from 15 residues. CDR3 coding DNA: TGTGCCACCAGTTCCTTACTAGCGGGAGAAAGCGAGCAGTACTTC. This translates into CATSSLLAGESEQYF.

This clone has a handful of counts. This chain uses TRBV12-3 or TRBV12-4 with TRBJ1-1; D gene ambiguous. This CDR3 contains 12 residues. With 3 bases removed from V and 4 bases from J, the gap between germline ends came to 6 bases. CDR3 sequence (DNA): TGTGCCAGCAGTTTTCCCGGCACTGAAGCTTTCTTT. Residues: CASSFPGTEAFF.

The chain employs TRBV7-9 and TRBJ2-5; tentative D call: TRBD1 (5 bases). The CDR3 has 14 amino acids. The ends were cut back, 0 bases at V and 5 bases at J, with 10 bases in the middle. From germline, CDR1 is SEHNR and CDR2 FQNEAQ (reference sequence). CDR3 coding DNA: TGTGCCAGCAGCTTAGCGTCACAGGCGGAGACCCAGTACTTC. As protein: CASSLASQAETQYF.

The V gene is TRBV9, the J gene TRBJ2-2; 10 bases fit TRBD2. This CDR3 region has 17 residues. With 1 base clipped from V and 1 base from J, the junction kept 4 bases outside the gene matches. CDR1 and CDR2 from the germline V gene are SGDLS and YYNGEE. This CDR3 is CASSVRSSGGNTGELFF. As DNA, the CDR3 is TGTGCCAGCAGCGTACGTTCTAGCGGGGGGAACACCGGGGAGCTGTTTTTT.

This chain links TRBV19 with TRBJ2-7; D is possibly TRBD1 (5 bases). Germline values: CDR1 LNHDA, CDR2 SQIVND (reference sequence). V was trimmed by 5 bases and J by 4 bases, leaving 12 bases between them. The CDR3 contains 13 residues. The CDR3 coding sequence is TGTGCCAGTAGTCCCACGACAGTGTACGAGCAGTACTTC. It translates to CASSPTTVYEQYF.

The chain recombines TRBV4-2 with TRBJ2-3; 8 bases fit TRBD2. Trimming cost V 1 base and J 4 bases; bases outside gene matches: 13. CDR3 length: 18 amino acids. Germline V gives CDR1 LGHNA, CDR2 YNFKEQ. The CDR3 here is CASSQVGTLREVADTQYF. In nucleotides, the CDR3 is TGTGCCAGCAGCCAAGTAGGAACCCTGCGGGAGGTTGCAGATACGCAGTATTTT.

The V call is TRBV28, the J call TRBJ1-2, with D maybe TRBD1 (5 bases). The length of the CDR3 is 13 residues. The germline V gene has CDR1 MDHEN and CDR2 SYDVKM. The V and J ends lost 6 bases and 5 bases respectively, with 13 bases between them. For the CDR3, the DNA is TGTGCCAGCAGAAGAACAGGTACTTATGGCTACACCTTC. Its translation: CASRRTGTYGYTF.

The chain carries TRBV7-3 and TRBJ2-1; TRBD2 matches at 10 bases. With V trimmed by 4 bases and J by 5 bases, 5 bases remained unmatched. Germline CDR1 SGHTA, CDR2 FQGTGA. The CDR3 consists of 15 residues. The CDR3 coding sequence is TGTGCCAGCAGCTCCGGGACTAGCGTCCACAATGAGCAGTTCTTC. Translating it yields CASSSGTSVHNEQFF.

The chain uses TRBV9 and TRBJ1-4, with no clear D. V was trimmed by 0 bases and J by 0 bases, leaving 9 bases between them. Germline CDR1 and CDR2: SGDLS and YYNGEE. The CDR3 loop spans 16 amino acids. The CDR3 region has the DNA TGTGCCAGCAGCGTAGATCCGACACCAACTAATGAAAAACTGTTTTTT. This encodes CASSVDPTPTNEKLFF. Together with reference TRBV9 and TRBJ1-4, the CDR3 gives the full variable domain: DSGVTQTPKHLITATGQRVTLRCSPRSGDLSVYWYQQSLDQGLQFLIQYYNGEERAKGNILERFSAQQFPDLHSELNLSSLELGDSALYFCASSVDPTPTNEKLFFGSGTQLSVL.